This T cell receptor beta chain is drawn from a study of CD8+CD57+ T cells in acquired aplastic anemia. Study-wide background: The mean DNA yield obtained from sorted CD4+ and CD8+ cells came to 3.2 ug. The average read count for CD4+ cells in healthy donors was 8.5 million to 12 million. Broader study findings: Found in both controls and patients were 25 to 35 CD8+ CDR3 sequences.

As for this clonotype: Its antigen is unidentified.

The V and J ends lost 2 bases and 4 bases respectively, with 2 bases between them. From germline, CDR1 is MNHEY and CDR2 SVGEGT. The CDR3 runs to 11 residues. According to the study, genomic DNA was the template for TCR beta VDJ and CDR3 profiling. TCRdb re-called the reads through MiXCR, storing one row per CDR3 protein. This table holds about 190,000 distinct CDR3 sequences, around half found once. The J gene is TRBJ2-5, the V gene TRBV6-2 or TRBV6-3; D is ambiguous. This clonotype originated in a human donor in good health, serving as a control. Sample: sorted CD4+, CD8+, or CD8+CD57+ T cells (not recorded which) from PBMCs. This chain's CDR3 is CASSYGETQYF. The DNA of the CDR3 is TGTGCCAGCAGTTACGGAGAGACCCAGTACTTC.